The 27 T cell receptor beta chains below were found in one sample sequenced in a study of tumor-infiltrating lymphocytes in primary liver carcinoma (dated by TCRdb to the late 2010s). Without any cell sorting, total RNA and DNA were extracted together from about 19-30 mg of bulk tissue using the AllPrep DNA/RNA mini kit. The sample was run on an Illumina HiSeq 2500. Starting from approximately 500 ng total RNA, TCRbeta-specific cDNA was produced by reverse transcription with a constant-region primer and ProtoScript II reverse transcriptase. The TCRbeta libraries were prepared through three rounds of nested multiplex PCR following a slightly modified ARM-PCR procedure. Each of the first two PCR rounds ran for approximately 10 cycles and used multiplex TRBV1-TRBV30 forward primers together with a Cbeta reverse primer. TCRdb ran its own pipeline on the public reads, namely fastp trimming at Q25 and MiXCR clone calling, and kept in-frame beta chains. CDR3 protein duplicates are merged, each entry listing the most common genes and DNA. The sample has 100,000 to 150,000 distinct CDR3 sequences on record, 60% to 80% of them singletons. The ten largest account for 7.5% to 9% of the sample.

Sequenced: liver tumor tissue from sampling region 3. Read against the paper, the sample's cell subset or site label means: tumor region T3, left-lateral pole. These receptor sequences come from a woman between 55 and 75 years old with primary liver carcinoma and hepatitis B virus infection.

Turning to this clonotype: This CDR3 fails to terminate in the conserved phenylalanine or tryptophan, so it likely reflects a read error. CDR3 residues: CVSTGVGTEAFY. CDR3 DNA sequence: TGTGTCAGCACCGGGGTAGGAACTGAAGCTTTCTAT. The V call is TRBV6-5, the J call TRBJ1-1; no firm D call. Germline V lookup: CDR1 MNHEY, CDR2 SVGAGI. The length of the CDR3 is 12 residues.

For this clonotype: A much larger clone sits a single nucleotide away, making a read error possible. V usage is TRBV30 and J usage is TRBJ2-3; 9 nucleotides match TRBD2. The CDR3 has 14 residues. Germline V CDR1 and CDR2: GTSNPN, SVGIG (reference sequence). Trimming took 3 bases from V and 4 from J; bases not matched to a gene: 5. CDR3 coding DNA: TGTGCCTGGAGCTCCAGGACTAGCGCAGATACGCAGTATTTT. It specifies CAWSSRTSADTQYF.

This clonotype was seen once. A read error is possible here, since a much larger clone lies one base away. This chain's CDR3 is CASNERDRGYGYTF. CDR3 bases: TGTGCCAGCAATGAAAGGGACAGGGGCTATGGCTACACCTTC. This chain uses TRBV2 with TRBJ1-2; 10 bases agree with TRBD1. CDR3 length: 14 amino acids. Germline assignment: CDR1 SNHLY and CDR2 FYNNEI.

Concerning this clonotype itself: The junction differs from germline at one of its ends, possibly a read error. V and J are TRBV30 and TRBJ2-2; TRBD2 is a possible D gene (6 bases). Germline V gene sequence: CDR1 GTSNPN, CDR2 SVGIG (reference sequence). The CDR3 is 13 amino acids. For the CDR3, the DNA is TGTGCCTGGAAGGGTAGGAACGCCGGGGGGCTGTTTTTT. Amino acid sequence: CAWKGRNAGGLFF.

As regards this clonotype: This may arise from a read error, as a much more abundant clone is one base away. The gene calls are TRBV5-4 and TRBJ2-1; 7 bases map to TRBD2. This CDR3 has 17 amino acids. In germline, CDR1 is SGHNT, CDR2 YYREEE (reference sequence). Trimming at V came to 4 bases and at J to 2 bases, leaving 12 bases not matched to a gene. The CDR3 sequence is CASSKGLEEGAYNEQFF. CDR3 nucleotide sequence: TGTGCCAGCAGCAAAGGACTAGAGGAAGGAGCCTACAATGAGCAGTTCTTC.

V and J are TRBV28 and TRBJ2-5; 8 positions agree with TRBD1. V lost 10 bases and J lost 6; bases outside the gene matches: 13. The CDR3 covers 14 residues. Germline V gene lookup returns CDR1 MDHEN and CDR2 SYDVKM. The CDR3 region is CANSNPGGMKTQYF. CDR3 coding DNA: TGTGCCAATAGTAACCCAGGGGGCATGAAGACCCAGTACTTC. The full variable domain, with the rest looked up from reference TRBV28 and TRBJ2-5, is DVKVTQSSRYLVKRTGEKVFLECVQDMDHENMFWYRQDPGLGLRLIYFSYDVKMKEKGDIPEGYSVSREKKERFSLILESASTNQTSMYLCANSNPGGMKTQYFGPGTRLLVL.

This sequence joins TRBV11-2 and TRBJ2-1, with TRBD2 matching 11 bases. This CDR3 contains 16 residues. The trim removed 11 bases at V and 5 bases at J, leaving 14 bases unmatched. Germline CDR1 and CDR2: SGHAT and FQNNGV. CDR3 in amino acids: CAGNPRLAGTHNEQFF. CDR3 in DNA: TGTGCCGGCAACCCCCGACTAGCGGGAACCCACAATGAGCAGTTCTTC. The full variable domain, with the rest looked up from reference TRBV11-2 and TRBJ2-1, is EAGVAQSPRYKIIEKRQSVAFWCNPISGHATLYWYQQILGQGPKLLIQFQNNGVVDDSQLPKDRFSAERLKGVDSTLKIQPAKLEDSAVYLCAGNPRLAGTHNEQFFGPGTRLTVL.

On this clonotype: Possible read error: a much larger clone is one base away. This chain joins TRBV14 and TRBJ1-2; perhaps TRBD1 as D (5 bases). The V gene's germline CDR1 is SGHDN and CDR2 FVKESK. V lost 6 bases and J 4 bases, leaving 12 bases between the germline ends. The CDR3 is made up of 13 amino acids. The CDR3 is CASSPDISYGYTF. CDR3 bases: TGTGCCAGCAGTCCGGACATTAGCTATGGCTACACCTTC.

This clonotype is medium-sized. This chain links TRBV11-2 with TRBJ1-3; D is uncertain. Trimming removed 2 bases at V and 2 bases at J, with 4 bases between. The CDR3 is 13 amino acids. Germline V gene sequence: CDR1 SGHAT, CDR2 FQNNGV. CDR3 nucleotides: TGTGCCAGCAGCTTACCAGCTGGAAACACCATATATTTT. Protein: CASSLPAGNTIYF.

This clonotype was detected a few times. A read error is possible here, since a much larger clone lies one base away. J is TRBJ1-1 and V is TRBV6-6; 7 positions agree with TRBD1. V lost 6 bases, J lost 3 bases, and 7 bases stayed unmatched. The CDR3 is 14 residues long. Looked up from germline, CDR1 is MNHNY and CDR2 is SVGAGI (reference sequence). The CDR3 coding sequence is TGTGCCAGCAGGGACAGGTCCCCCTACACTGAAGCTTTCTTT. Its protein is CASRDRSPYTEAFF.

V usage is TRBV28 and J usage is TRBJ2-5; D might be TRBD1 (5 bases). V was pared by 7 bases and J by 2 bases, with 14 bases between. The germline gives CDR1 MDHEN, CDR2 SYDVKM. The CDR3 length is 14 residues. This chain's CDR3 is CASINGQKQETQYF. CDR3 DNA: TGTGCCAGCATTAACGGACAAAAGCAAGAGACCCAGTACTTC.

At least ten counts were recorded for this clonotype. This chain uses TRBV5-6 with TRBJ2-3, with 13 bases lining up with TRBD2. Germline lookup yields CDR1 SGHDT and CDR2 YYEEEE. V gave up 4 bases and J gave up 5 bases; unmatched junction bases: 7. The CDR3 consists of 16 residues. CDR3 sequence (DNA): TGTGCCAGCAGCCGAGGACTAGCGGGAGACAAAGATACGCAGTATTTT. This gives the protein CASSRGLAGDKDTQYF.

Comment on this clonotype: The junction departs from the called germline gene at one end, perhaps through a read error. The chain employs TRBV24-1 and TRBJ2-1; D may be TRBD1 (5 bases). The V gene's germline CDR1 is KGHDR and CDR2 SFDVKD. The CDR3 runs 16 residues. The CDR3 loop reads CVTSDLRSGQYNEQFF. The CDR3 bases are TGTGTCACCAGTGATTTGAGGTCAGGGCAGTACAATGAGCAGTTCTTC.

Notes on this clonotype: Since a much larger clone is just one base distant, this may be a read error. It is likely a read error, because the conserved phenylalanine at the end of the CDR3 is missing. The chain employs TRBV5-4 and TRBJ1-1; the match to TRBD1 covers 7 bases. V was pared by 2 bases and J by 4 bases, with 5 bases of the junction left unmatched. CDR1 is SGHNT and CDR2 is YYREEE in the germline V gene (reference sequence). This CDR3 contains 14 residues. In DNA form, the CDR3 reads TGTGCCAGCAGCTTAGAGTCAGGGGGCACTGAAGCTTTCTTA. Amino acid sequence: CASSLESGGTEAFL.

In regard to this clonotype: At one of its ends the junction is not consistent with the germline gene, which may arise from a read error. This chain uses TRBV7-9 with TRBJ2-5; TRBD2 matches 10 bases. Germline V gene sequence: CDR1 SEHNR, CDR2 FQNEAQ (reference sequence). The CDR3 length is 16 residues. The CDR3 sequence is CTSSFIAGGSGETQYF. DNA for the CDR3: TGTACCAGCAGCTTTATAGCGGGAGGATCGGGGGAGACCCAGTACTTC.

As to this clonotype: A read error may explain this, as a much larger clone is one base away. The genes are TRBV6-2 or TRBV6-3 and TRBJ2-7; 7 bases agree with TRBD2. This CDR3 spans 14 amino acids. The germline V gene encodes CDR1 MNHEY and CDR2 SVGEGT. The CDR3 nucleotides are TGTGCCAACAGTGATCCTGGGGGGGCCTACGAGCAGTACTTC. It yields the protein CANSDPGGAYEQYF.

The table lists this clonotype with a few counts. This may be a read error: a much more frequent sequence differs by one nucleotide. The CDR3 DNA sequence: TGTGCCAGCAGGCGGAGGGCAGATACGCAGTACTTT. Translation gives CASRRRADTQYF. The chain employs TRBV6-6 and TRBJ2-3; D may be TRBD2 (6 bases). From germline, CDR1 is MNHNY and CDR2 SVGAGI (reference sequence). The CDR3 consists of 12 residues.

Remarks on this clonotype: A much larger clonotype is one base distant, so this may be a read error. V gene TRBV6-5 combines with J gene TRBJ1-2; 7 nucleotides match TRBD1. Germline trimming cut 6 bases from V and 6 bases from J; bases unmatched to any gene: 10. The length of the CDR3 is 14 residues. Germline CDR1 reads MNHEY; CDR2 reads SVGAGI. CDR3 in DNA: TGTGCCAGCAGCTTGAAGGACAGGAGGCATGGCTACACCTTC. Protein product: CASSLKDRRHGYTF.

This chain links TRBV4-2 with TRBJ2-2, with D perhaps assigned TRBD1 or TRBD2 (5 bases each). The germline V gene encodes CDR1 LGHNA and CDR2 YNFKEQ. The CDR3 is made up of 13 amino acids. V lost 7 bases, J lost 6 bases, and 12 bases lay in between. Here the CDR3 DNA reads TGTGCCAGCATCCGAGGGGCTGCCGGGGAGCTGTTTTTT. This sequence encodes CASIRGAAGELFF.

For this clonotype: A clone one base away is much larger, so this may be a read error. V usage is TRBV5-1 and J usage is TRBJ1-5; D is possibly TRBD1 (6 bases). The CDR3 is 15 amino acids. With 7 bases removed from V and 5 bases from J, the gap between germline ends came to 19 bases. Germline lookup yields CDR1 SGHRS and CDR2 YFSETQ. CDR3 nucleotide sequence: TGCGCCAGCTCGATCGGACTGGGGGGCCATCAGCCCCAGCATTTT. Its protein product is CASSIGLGGHQPQHF. The variable domain in full, with the rest retrieved from reference TRBV5-1 and TRBJ1-5, is KAGVTQTPRYLIKTRGQQVTLSCSPISGHRSVSWYQQTPGQGLQFLFEYFSETQRNKGNFPGRFSGRQFSNSRSEMNVSTLELGDSALYLCASSIGLGGHQPQHFGDGTRLSIL.

This clonotype was seen repeatedly, ten times or more. This chain connects TRBV6-1 to TRBJ1-1; D gene ambiguous. The CDR3 runs 13 residues. From germline, CDR1 is MNHNS and CDR2 SASEGT. The V end lost 6 bases, the J end lost 0 bases, and 8 bases lay between the germline ends. The DNA for the CDR3 is TGTGCCAGCAGCGGACTGCTGAACACTGAAGCTTTCTTT. This codes for CASSGLLNTEAFF.

Details on this clonotype: This may stem from a read error, because a much larger clone lies one nucleotide away. The chain combines TRBV6-1 with TRBJ1-1, with D possibly TRBD1 on 5 matching bases. Germline values: CDR1 MNHNS, CDR2 SASEGT. The CDR3 totals 15 residues. V lost 4 bases, J lost 7 bases, and 19 bases lay in between. This CDR3 reads CASSGRDQAFVEAFF. CDR3 nucleotide sequence: TGTGCCAGCAGTGGACGGGACCAAGCTTTCGTTGAAGCTTTCTTT.

The CDR3 coding sequence is TGTGCTAGGAGTCCGTGGGGGGGCGAGCAGTACTTC. It is translated as CARSPWGGEQYF. The chain is built from TRBV6-2 or TRBV6-3 and TRBJ2-7, with 7 bases aligning to TRBD2. The CDR3 extends over 12 amino acids. Germline assignment: CDR1 MNHEY and CDR2 SVGEGT.

This clonotype was seen a single time. CDR3 sequence: CANIFMDDRPPLHF. In DNA form, the CDR3 reads TGTGCCAACATCTTTATGGATGACCGTCCACCCCTCCACTTT. The chain combines TRBV11-2 with TRBJ1-6, with D unclear. The CDR3 length is 14 residues. Germline CDR1 and CDR2: SGHAT and FQNNGV. V dropped 10 bases and J dropped 11 bases, with 21 bases sitting between them.

A remark on this clonotype: With a much larger clone just one base away, this may be a read error. J is TRBJ1-1 and V is TRBV12-3 or TRBV12-4, with D perhaps matching TRBD1 (5 bases). V gave up 3 bases and J gave up 12 bases, with 11 bases separating them. This CDR3 has 11 amino acids. The DNA of the CDR3 is TGTGCCAGCAGTTTGGGGGAATCGACTTTCTTT. It yields the protein CASSLGESTFF.

This clonotype was observed once. Just one base apart from a much larger clone, this may be a read error. It is likely a read error, because the conserved phenylalanine at the end of the CDR3 is missing. The chain carries TRBV11-2 and TRBJ2-1; D remains ambiguous. V was trimmed by 3 bases and J by 10 bases, leaving 13 bases between them. CDR3 size: 13 residues. Germline lookup yields CDR1 SGHAT and CDR2 FQNNGV. Written as DNA, the CDR3 is TGTGCCAGCAGCTTTATTTCATCGGGCGAGCAGTTCGTC. Protein: CASSFISSGEQFV.

In the case of this clonotype: It may be a read error: a sequence one base away is much more abundant. The genes are TRBV12-3 or TRBV12-4 and TRBJ1-3; weak D call: TRBD1 (5 bases). V was cut by 5 bases and J by 4 bases, with 15 bases left in between. The CDR3 consists of 15 residues. CDR3 bases: TGTGCCAGCAGTCCGTGGGGGATAGGGGGAAACACCATATATTTT. As protein: CASSPWGIGGNTIYF.